The rows below give T cell receptor beta chains drawn from one sample of a study of a mutant IDH1 vaccine in newly diagnosed glioma. Assay: immunoSEQ multiplex PCR; the TCRdb copy retains only in-frame clones and omits some. The data contain tens of thousands of clones, 74% of them singletons. These TCRs' antigens remain unknown. The sequencing here drew on PBMCs, taken from a glioma patient whose treatment included an IDH1 peptide vaccine. These receptors were collected from a man between 50 and 59 years old with glioma. CDR3s leave out the opening cysteine and the closing phenylalanine or tryptophan.

ASSQEGASGVGYT TRBV4-3
ARGSQPENTIY TRBV9
ASSQEYRGSYEQY TRBV4-3
ASSQEANTGELF TRBV14
ASSLDSPNEKLF TRBV5-4
ASSESGVYGYT TRBV10-2
ASSLKNTEAF TRBV19
ASSYNGGEQY TRBV5-4
ASSVGGGTGGYT TRBV9
ASTRSTGMNTEAF TRBV19
ATSRGGQGSSGYT TRBV15
ASSLRRREQY TRBV5-6
ASSLNGGRKNEQF TRBV7-9
ASSVAGGDNEQF TRBV9
ASGLFRGQRITEAF TRBV12-5
SVEGRGTGEYPGYTEAF TRBV29-1
ASSPKTGRPYEQY TRBV7-9
ASMWQGGNTIY TRBV19
ASSLTRTGEAF TRBV7-6
ASSFGKGRGYT TRBV27
SVTEPGQGLTDTQY TRBV29-1
ASSLGGQTSEAF TRBV6-5
ASNEFSYEQY TRBV2
AWWTARFYGYT TRBV30
ASSPYRTIREQY TRBV5-6